Listed below are T cell receptor beta chains from one sample, sequenced in a study of cytomegalovirus exposure and HLA in healthy donors. TCRdb's copy holds only in-frame clones and misses some; the assay was immunoSEQ multiplex PCR. The sample holds 200,000 or so clones, 82% seen once. The material sequenced was PBMCs. The receptors originated from a woman aged 45-65 years in good health and CMV-seropositive. CDR3s include the opening cysteine and the closing phenylalanine or tryptophan. The order of the fields is V gene, CDR3 length, D gene, clone size, CDR3 protein. The D gene is left open where the match is weak. A clone size is listed for some rows: how often the clone was seen (once, few, many), or a class if it is expanded.

v_call: TRBV19
cdr3_length: 14
d_call: TRBD1
clone_size: NA
cdr3_aa: CASSTYRQGHEQYF

v_call: TRBV9
cdr3_length: 14
d_call: TRBD1
clone_size: once
cdr3_aa: CASSSTGDNSPLHF

v_call: TRBV19
cdr3_length: 14
d_call: NA
clone_size: NA
cdr3_aa: CASSTHGENTEAFF

v_call: TRBV7-3
cdr3_length: 15
d_call: NA
clone_size: NA
cdr3_aa: CASSPGQHPRDSQYF

v_call: TRBV7-9
cdr3_length: 15
d_call: NA
clone_size: NA
cdr3_aa: CASSLEGREGLGYTF

v_call: TRBV7-9
cdr3_length: 15
d_call: TRBD1
clone_size: NA
cdr3_aa: CASSLDGTENQPQHF

v_call: TRBV7-6
cdr3_length: 18
d_call: TRBD2
clone_size: few
cdr3_aa: CASSLLPALSGSAYTQYF

v_call: TRBV6-1
cdr3_length: 16
d_call: NA
clone_size: NA
cdr3_aa: CASSATTVLGSHEQFF

v_call: TRBV7-9
cdr3_length: 16
d_call: NA
clone_size: once
cdr3_aa: CASSFGGEWFTDTQYF

v_call: TRBV28
cdr3_length: 16
d_call: NA
clone_size: NA
cdr3_aa: CASSPRDTLYGDTQYF

v_call: TRBV6-5
cdr3_length: 13
d_call: NA
clone_size: NA
cdr3_aa: CASSSRGNDGYTF

v_call: TRBV7-9
cdr3_length: 14
d_call: TRBD1
clone_size: NA
cdr3_aa: CASSPLTGDTEAFF

v_call: TRBV19
cdr3_length: 13
d_call: NA
clone_size: few
cdr3_aa: CASSNVRIQPQHF

v_call: TRBV14
cdr3_length: 12
d_call: NA
clone_size: NA
cdr3_aa: CASSQVHYEQYF

v_call: TRBV2
cdr3_length: 15
d_call: TRBD2
clone_size: NA
cdr3_aa: CASSPLAGGLYEQFF

v_call: TRBV7-2
cdr3_length: 17
d_call: NA
clone_size: once
cdr3_aa: CASSLVSQGRLGTEAFF

v_call: TRBV7-9
cdr3_length: 16
d_call: TRBD2
clone_size: NA
cdr3_aa: CASSLGLADSYNEQFF

v_call: TRBV6-1
cdr3_length: 18
d_call: TRBD2
clone_size: NA
cdr3_aa: CASSAGLAGGPGTGELFF

v_call: TRBV11-1
cdr3_length: 14
d_call: TRBD2
clone_size: NA
cdr3_aa: CASSPGLAAYEQYF

v_call: TRBV9
cdr3_length: 17
d_call: TRBD2
clone_size: NA
cdr3_aa: CASSTSGVAGGLTEQFF

v_call: TRBV6-5
cdr3_length: 13
d_call: NA
clone_size: NA
cdr3_aa: CASSTSGNQPQHF

v_call: TRBV18
cdr3_length: 13
d_call: TRBD1
clone_size: NA
cdr3_aa: CASSTGERNTIYF